This TCR beta chain was sequenced for a study of early T cells in non-severe SARS-CoV-2 infection. Study details: Alpha and beta chains were unpaired, from unsorted whole-blood bulk RNA.

Germline lookup yields CDR1 SQVTM and CDR2 ANQGSEA. Trimming cost V 7 bases and J 4 bases, with 19 bases left between them. The CDR3 is 14 amino acids. TCRdb called the 5' RACE reads again in MiXCR, with one record for every CDR3 protein. The sample shows roughly 60,000 distinct CDR3 sequences, roughly 10% of them seen only once. This clonotype appeared a few times. The rearrangement links TRBV29-1 to TRBJ1-1; a possible D gene is TRBD1 (6 bases). The specimen comprised whole blood, sampled at baseline. This receptor was taken from an adult who was a healthcare worker with PCR-confirmed SARS-CoV-2 infection or an uninfected control (not recorded which). CDR3 sequence: CSAGNRVGGTEAFF. The DNA for the CDR3 is TGCAGCGCCGGGAACAGGGTCGGGGGCACTGAAGCTTTCTTT.